This TCR beta chain was sequenced during a study of CD8+ T cells in alopecia areata. The sample holds a few counts of this clone. Trimming took 2 bases from V and 4 from J; bases not matched to a gene: 4. The CDR3 sequence is 16 residues long. The germline CDR1 and CDR2 sequences are LNHNV and YYDKDF (reference sequence). Investigators isolated RNA and reverse transcribed it into cDNA to act as the sequencing template. The assay was immunoSEQ multiplex PCR, and TCRdb's table has in-frame clones only and misses some. The sample has roughly 150,000 clones, around 57% seen once. Sequencing used CD4+ T cells sorted from blood. The chain recombines TRBV15 with TRBJ2-3; the match to TRBD2 covers 12 bases. This receptor was obtained from a human donor in good health. The DNA of the CDR3 is TGTGCCACCAGCAGACTCGGACTAGCGGGGCCAGATACGCAGTATTTT. Translation gives CATSRLGLAGPDTQYF.